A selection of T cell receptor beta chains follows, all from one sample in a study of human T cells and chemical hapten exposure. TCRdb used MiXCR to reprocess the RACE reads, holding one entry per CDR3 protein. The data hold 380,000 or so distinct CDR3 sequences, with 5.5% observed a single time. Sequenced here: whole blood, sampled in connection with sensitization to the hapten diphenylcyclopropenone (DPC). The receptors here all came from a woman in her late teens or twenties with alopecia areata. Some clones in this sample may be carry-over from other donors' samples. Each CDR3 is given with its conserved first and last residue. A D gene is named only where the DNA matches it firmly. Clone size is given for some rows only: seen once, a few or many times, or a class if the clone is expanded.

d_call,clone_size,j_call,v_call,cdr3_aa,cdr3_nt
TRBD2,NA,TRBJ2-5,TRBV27,CASTPAGGGAKETQYF,TGTGCCAGCACCCCCGCGGGAGGGGGGGCAAAAGAGACCCAGTACTTC
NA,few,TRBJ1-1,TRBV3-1,CASSRGVGEAFF,TGTGCCAGCAGCCGAGGGGTCGGTGAAGCTTTCTTT
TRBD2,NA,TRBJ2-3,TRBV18,CASSPLEAGSYTDTQYF,TGTGCCAGCTCACCACTGGAAGCGGGGTCCTACACAGATACGCAGTATTTT
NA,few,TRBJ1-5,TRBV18,CASSPGGGEVYQPQHF,TGTGCCAGCTCACCCGGAGGAGGGGAAGTTTATCAGCCCCAGCATTTT
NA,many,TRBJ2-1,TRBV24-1,CATEDRFTYNEQFF,TGTGCCACCGAGGACAGATTTACCTACAATGAGCAGTTCTTC
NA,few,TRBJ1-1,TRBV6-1,CASSERPINTEAFF,TGTGCCAGCAGTGAAAGACCGATCAACACTGAAGCTTTCTTT
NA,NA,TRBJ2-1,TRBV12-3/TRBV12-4,CASSYNSGPYNEQFF,TGTGCCAGCAGTTATAACAGTGGCCCCTACAATGAGCAGTTCTTC
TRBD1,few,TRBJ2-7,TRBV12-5,CASGFPGTGGYEQYF,TGTGCTAGTGGTTTCCCCGGGACAGGGGGATACGAGCAGTACTTC
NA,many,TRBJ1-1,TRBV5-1,CASSFSRGTEAFF,TGCGCCAGCAGCTTCTCGCGAGGTACTGAAGCTTTCTTT
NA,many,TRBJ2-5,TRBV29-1,CSSGGGVETQYF,TGCAGCTCCGGGGGCGGGGTAGAGACCCAGTACTTC
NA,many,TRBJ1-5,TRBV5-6,CASCQFQDSNQPQHF,TGTGCCAGCTGCCAATTCCAAGATAGCAATCAGCCCCAGCATTTT
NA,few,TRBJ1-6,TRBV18,CASSPNDPVGSPLHF,TGTGCCAGCTCACCAAACGATCCGGTTGGGTCACCCCTCCACTTT
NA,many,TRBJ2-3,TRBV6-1,CASRPNFSADTQYF,TGTGCCAGCAGGCCCAACTTTAGTGCAGATACGCAGTATTTT
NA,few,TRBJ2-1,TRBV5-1,CASSFTGARQEQFF,TGCGCCAGCAGCTTTACGGGGGCCCGCCAGGAGCAGTTCTTC
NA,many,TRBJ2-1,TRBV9,CASSGGRPYNNEQFF,TGTGCCAGCAGCGGGGGCAGACCTTATAACAATGAGCAGTTCTTC
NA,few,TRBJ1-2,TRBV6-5,CASKLDSNYGYTF,TGTGCCAGCAAACTGGACAGCAACTATGGCTACACCTTC
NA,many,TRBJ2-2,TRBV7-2,CASRPDRYTGELFF,TGTGCCAGCAGACCCGACAGGTACACCGGGGAGCTGTTTTTT
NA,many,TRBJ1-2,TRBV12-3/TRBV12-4,CASSLLGTYTF,TGTGCCAGCAGTTTATTAGGGACCTACACCTTC
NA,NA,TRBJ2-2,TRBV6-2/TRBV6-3,CASSYRGNTGELFF,TGTGCCAGCAGTTACAGAGGGAACACCGGGGAGCTGTTTTTT
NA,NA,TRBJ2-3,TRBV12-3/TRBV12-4,CASTPEGLPDTQYF,TGTGCCAGCACCCCTGAGGGGCTTCCAGATACGCAGTATTTT
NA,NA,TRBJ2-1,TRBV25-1,CASSEPLAPGYNEQFF,TGTGCCAGCAGTGAGCCGTTAGCGCCGGGCTACAATGAGCAGTTCTTC
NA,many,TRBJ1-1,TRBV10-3,CAISESGVGTEAFF,TGTGCCATCAGTGAGTCAGGAGTTGGCACTGAAGCTTTCTTT
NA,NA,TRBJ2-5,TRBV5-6,CASSLVWGPYETQYF,TGTGCCAGCAGCTTGGTCTGGGGCCCGTACGAGACCCAGTACTTC
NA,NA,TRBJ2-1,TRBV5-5,CATATGPGNEQFF,TGTGCCACTGCTACCGGGCCCGGCAATGAGCAGTTCTTC
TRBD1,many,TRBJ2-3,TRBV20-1,CSAIKPTGTTDTQYF,TGCAGTGCTATCAAGCCGACAGGGACCACAGATACGCAGTATTTT
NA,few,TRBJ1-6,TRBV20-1,CSASAGDSPLHF,TGCAGTGCTAGTGCTGGGGATTCACCCCTCCACTTT
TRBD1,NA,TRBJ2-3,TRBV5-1,CASTDTGGMDTQYF,TGCGCCAGCACCGACACAGGGGGCATGGATACGCAGTATTTT
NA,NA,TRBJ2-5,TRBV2,CASSEASRLGGAVQETQYF,TGTGCCAGCAGTGAAGCGTCCAGGCTAGGAGGGGCAGTACAAGAGACCCAGTACTTC
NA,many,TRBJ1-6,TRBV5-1,CASSLEVQRTNSPLHF,TGCGCCAGCAGCTTGGAAGTGCAGAGGACAAATTCACCCCTCCACTTT